This is a list of T cell receptor beta chains from one sample in a study of cytomegalovirus exposure and HLA in healthy donors. Data came from immunoSEQ multiplex PCR; TCRdb stores just in-frame clones and leaves some out. Of about 340,000 clones listed, 75% to 90% were seen once; the top ten hold about 0.91%. The sequenced sample consisted of PBMCs. The receptors stem from a woman aged 18-29 years in good health and CMV-seronegative. Each CDR3 is given with its conserved first and last residue. A D gene is named only where the DNA matches it firmly. Size values are once, few and many counts, or a class for expanded clones, and some rows have none.

.	TRBJ1-1	.	TRBV19	CASSRGEGNTEAFF	TGTGCCAGTAGTCGTGGGGAGGGTAACACTGAAGCTTTCTTT
once	TRBJ2-1	.	TRBV6-5	CASSGTGSYNEQFF	TGTGCCAGCAGTGGGACTGGCTCCTACAATGAGCAGTTCTTC
.	TRBJ2-7	.	TRBV11-1	CASSRNPGAYEQYF	TGTGCCAGCAGCCGAAACCCCGGGGCCTACGAGCAGTACTTC
.	TRBJ2-7	.	TRBV6-5	CASTYFGGLEEYF	TGTGCCAGCACCTACTTCGGGGGGCTGGAAGAGTACTTC
.	TRBJ1-5	.	TRBV19	CASSPPATGNQPQHF	TGTGCCAGTAGTCCCCCCGCCACAGGAAATCAGCCCCAGCATTTT
.	TRBJ2-3	TRBD2	TRBV25-1	CASSEPLGTSGRDTQYF	TGTGCCAGCAGTGAGCCTTTAGGGACTAGCGGGAGGGATACGCAGTATTTT
.	TRBJ2-7	.	TRBV6-5	CASSHAVDAYEQYF	TGTGCCAGCAGTCACGCGGTTGATGCTTACGAGCAGTACTTC
.	TRBJ2-3	TRBD2	TRBV7-2	CASSFYTSGRLGTDTQYF	TGTGCCAGCAGCTTTTATACTAGCGGGAGGTTGGGCACAGATACGCAGTATTTT
.	TRBJ1-5	.	TRBV13	CASSPGRNQPQHF	TGTGCCAGCAGCCCTGGGCGAAATCAGCCCCAGCATTTT
.	TRBJ2-1	.	TRBV4-2	CASSQRVQGNEQFF	TGTGCCAGCAGCCAGAGAGTTCAGGGCAATGAGCAGTTCTTC
.	TRBJ2-1	TRBD1	TRBV28	CASSPGQGSYNEQFF	TGTGCCAGCAGTCCGGGACAGGGTTCCTACAATGAGCAGTTCTTC
.	TRBJ2-7	.	TRBV12-2	CASRFPGEDYEQYF	TGTGCAAGTCGCTTCCCGGGGGAAGATTACGAGCAGTACTTC
.	TRBJ2-1	.	TRBV4-1	CASSPDRTGEAFGDEQFF	TGCGCCAGCAGCCCCGACCGGACGGGAGAGGCTTTTGGGGATGAGCAGTTCTTC
.	TRBJ2-5	TRBD2	TRBV28	CASSSNSGTPNF	TGTGCCAGCAGTTCAAATAGCGGGACCCCGAACTTC
.	TRBJ2-7	TRBD1	TRBV7-9	CASSLGQGARNEQYF	TGTGCCAGCAGCTTGGGACAGGGAGCCAGGAACGAGCAGTACTTC
.	TRBJ2-7	.	TRBV19	CASSIGTPYEQYF	TGTGCCAGTAGTATTGGCACCCCCTACGAGCAGTACTTC
.	TRBJ2-3	TRBD2	TRBV5-1	CASSSSETSPWTSYLDTQYF	TGCGCCAGCAGCTCCTCGGAGACAAGCCCTTGGACTAGTTACTTGGATACGCAGTATTTT
.	TRBJ1-2	TRBD1	TRBV25-1	CASRKSEGQGYGYTF	TGTGCCAGCCGGAAAAGTGAGGGACAGGGTTATGGCTACACCTTC
.	TRBJ2-5	.	TRBV5-6	CASSLTSGQAQYF	TGTGCCAGCAGCTTGACCAGCGGCCAGGCCCAGTACTTC
once	TRBJ2-7	.	TRBV29-1	CSVAGAANYEQYF	TGCAGCGTTGCAGGCGCCGCCAACTACGAGCAGTACTTC
.	TRBJ2-3	.	TRBV4-3	CASSPGGKSTDTQYF	TGCGCCAGCAGCCCCGGAGGAAAAAGCACAGATACGCAGTATTTT
.	TRBJ2-7	TRBD2	TRBV6-5	CASSYSLAGAYEQYF	TGTGCCAGCAGTTACTCCCTAGCGGGAGCCTACGAGCAGTACTTC
.	TRBJ2-1	TRBD2	TRBV5-1	CASSLDAGGPVEQFF	TGCGCCAGCAGCTTGGATGCGGGAGGGCCCGTCGAGCAGTTCTTC
.	TRBJ2-7	TRBD2	TRBV18	CASSRGGTSSYEQYF	TGTGCCAGCTCACGGGGCGGGACTAGCTCCTACGAGCAGTACTTC
.	TRBJ2-5	.	TRBV11-1	CASSSGLGETQYF	TGTGCCAGCAGCTCGGGACTGGGAGAGACCCAGTACTTC
.	TRBJ2-2	.	TRBV1	CTSSQEGLAGQAGELFF	TGCACCAGCAGCCAAGAGGGTCTAGCGGGTCAGGCCGGGGAGCTGTTTTTT
.	TRBJ1-1	TRBD1	TRBV11-2	CASSPRTGNMNTEAFF	TGTGCCAGCAGCCCCCGGACAGGGAACATGAACACTGAAGCTTTCTTT
.	TRBJ2-7	TRBD1	TRBV4-3	CASSQDAHGTGSEQYF	TGCGCCAGCAGCCAAGACGCACACGGGACAGGGAGCGAGCAGTACTTC
.	TRBJ2-3	TRBD2	TRBV7-3	CASSWGGDTQYF	TGTGCCAGCAGCTGGGGGGGAGATACGCAGTATTTT
.	TRBJ1-2	.	TRBV19	CASRLEGYGYTF	TGTGCCAGTCGCCTCGAGGGCTATGGCTACACCTTC
.	TRBJ2-1	TRBD2	TRBV11-2	CASSLDGRGAGNEQFF	TGTGCCAGCAGCTTAGATGGGAGGGGCGCGGGGAATGAGCAGTTCTTC
.	TRBJ2-1	.	TRBV4-1	CASSLVGGLNEQFF	TGCGCCAGCAGCCTAGTTGGAGGGTTGAATGAGCAGTTCTTC
.	TRBJ2-1	TRBD1	TRBV9	CASSAGRQGGLGHNEQFF	TGTGCCAGCAGCGCCGGTCGACAGGGTGGTTTAGGACACAATGAGCAGTTCTTC
.	TRBJ2-1	.	TRBV9	CASSITSNEQFF	TGTGCCAGCAGTATTACTAGTAATGAGCAGTTCTTC
.	TRBJ2-2	.	TRBV6-5	CASSYSYGELFF	TGTGCCAGCAGTTACTCGTACGGGGAGCTGTTTTTT
.	TRBJ2-3	.	TRBV5-1	CASSLAGTDTQYF	TGCGCCAGCAGCTTGGCGGGCACAGATACGCAGTATTTT
.	TRBJ2-7	TRBD2	TRBV7-2	CASSLAAGGQYEQYF	TGTGCCAGCAGCTTAGCCGCGGGAGGACAGTACGAGCAGTACTTC
once	TRBJ2-2	TRBD2	TRBV7-2	CASSSQTSGRGNGELFF	TGTGCCAGCAGCTCCCAGACTAGCGGGAGGGGTAACGGGGAGCTGTTTTTT
.	TRBJ2-7	.	TRBV28	CASTSASYEQYF	TGTGCCAGCACTAGCGCCTCCTACGAGCAGTACTTC
.	TRBJ2-5	TRBD1	TRBV5-1	CASSTEPGQVLTQYF	TGCGCCAGCAGCACTGAGCCGGGACAGGTCTTGACCCAGTACTTC
.	TRBJ2-3	TRBD2	TRBV28	CASSFLASGGTDTQYF	TGTGCCAGCAGTTTTTTGGCTAGCGGGGGCACAGATACGCAGTATTTT
.	TRBJ1-2	.	TRBV18	CASSTDSNYGYTF	TGTGCCAGCTCAACGGACAGTAACTATGGCTACACCTTC
.	TRBJ1-2	.	TRBV5-5	CASSPIEAYGYTF	TGTGCCAGCAGCCCGATCGAGGCCTATGGCTACACCTTC
.	TRBJ1-5	.	TRBV7-8	CASRPRGGNQPQHF	TGTGCCAGCAGACCCCGCGGCGGCAATCAGCCCCAGCATTTT
.	TRBJ1-1	.	TRBV6-5	CASAPGVNTEAFF	TGTGCCAGCGCACCGGGGGTGAACACTGAAGCTTTCTTT
.	TRBJ1-1	TRBD1	TRBV11-2	CASSLDRGRRTEAFF	TGTGCCAGCAGCTTGGACAGGGGGCGCCGGACTGAAGCTTTCTTT
.	TRBJ1-2	.	TRBV4-3	CASSQESGNMGYTF	TGCGCCAGCAGCCAAGAGTCCGGTAATATGGGCTACACCTTC
.	TRBJ2-7	TRBD2	TRBV6-5	CASSDEAGAYEQYF	TGTGCCAGCAGTGACGAAGCGGGGGCCTACGAGCAGTACTTC
few	TRBJ1-2	TRBD1	TRBV4-2	CASSQYQGDYGYTF	TGTGCCAGCAGCCAGTACCAGGGGGACTATGGCTACACCTTC
.	TRBJ1-1	TRBD1	TRBV6-5	CASTRDRGRTEAFF	TGTGCCAGCACACGTGACAGGGGGCGGACTGAAGCTTTCTTT
few	TRBJ1-1	TRBD1	TRBV6-5	CASSYTGGTEAFF	TGTGCCAGCAGTTACACAGGGGGCACTGAAGCTTTCTTT
.	TRBJ2-7	TRBD2	TRBV6-5	CASRRDLAGDYEQYF	TGTGCCAGCAGACGAGATCTAGCGGGAGACTACGAGCAGTACTTC
few	TRBJ2-7	.	TRBV6-6	CASSYSGAAAYEQYF	TGTGCCAGCAGTTACTCTGGGGCAGCAGCCTACGAGCAGTACTTC
.	TRBJ2-5	TRBD1	TRBV7-9	CASSPGQLQETQYF	TGTGCCAGCAGTCCGGGACAGTTACAAGAGACCCAGTACTTC
.	TRBJ1-1	.	TRBV11-2	CASGNQGNTEAFF	TGTGCCAGCGGAAATCAGGGGAACACTGAAGCTTTCTTT
.	TRBJ2-3	TRBD2	TRBV19	CASSIDRTSGLIDTQYF	TGTGCCAGTAGTATAGATCGGACTAGCGGCTTGATTGATACGCAGTATTTT
.	TRBJ2-5	TRBD2	TRBV5-1	CASSLNLAEAPQYF	TGCGCCAGCAGCTTGAACCTAGCGGAGGCCCCCCAGTACTTC
.	TRBJ2-5	.	TRBV5-1	CASSLYLAVGGIETQYF	TGCGCCAGCAGCTTATATCTAGCGGTAGGGGGAATAGAGACCCAGTACTTC
few	TRBJ2-2	.	TRBV4-1	CASSQVLEELFF	TGCGCCAGCAGCCAAGTCTTAGAGGAGCTGTTTTTT
.	TRBJ2-2	.	TRBV6-6	CASSYSSSPGFGELFF	TGTGCCAGCAGTTACTCGAGCAGCCCCGGGTTCGGGGAGCTGTTTTTT